This entry lists 2 T cell receptor beta chains sequenced from one sample in a study of shared clonotypes between healthy human individuals. Positive CCR7 selection of CD45RO-negative cells yielded the naive CD8 cells, and terminally differentiated effector memory CD45RA+ cells were excluded. Sequenced by immunoSEQ multiplex PCR; TCRdb stores in-frame clones only, minus some. This table holds hundreds of thousands of clones, around 96% found once. The material sequenced was naive CD8+ T cells sorted from blood. The receptors originated from a woman aged 25 to 39 in good health.

Comments on this clone: Different DNA sequences within this sample yield the same CDR3. The gene calls are TRBV2 and TRBJ1-1, with 7 positions matching TRBD1. The CDR3 has 13 residues. With V trimmed by 4 bases and J by 2 bases, 1 base remained unmatched. Germline assignment: CDR1 SNHLY and CDR2 FYNNEI. Written as DNA, the CDR3 is TGTGCCAGCAGTGGACAGGGTAACACTGAAGCTTTCTTT. This codes for CASSGQGNTEAFF.

The rearrangement uses TRBV27 and TRBJ2-7, with D possibly called TRBD1 or TRBD2 (5 bases each). V was cut by 0 bases and J by 3 bases, with 9 bases left in between. Germline assignment: CDR1 MNHEY and CDR2 SMNVEV (reference sequence). The CDR3 covers 14 residues. This CDR3 is CASSLSRGHYEQYF. The CDR3 nucleotides read TGTGCCAGCAGTTTATCGAGGGGCCACTACGAGCAGTACTTC.